The sequence of this TCR beta chain was determined in a study of blood T cells in healthy people across ages. Remarks on this clonotype: Its antigen remains unknown.

Study findings and constraints: Comparison with aged donors showed that long-lived donors had more naive CD4+ cells and higher diversity.

V lost 2 bases to trimming and J lost 8 bases, with 12 bases between them. The CDR3 totals 14 residues. For the second PCR, which ran for about 6 to 11 cycles, a sample-barcoded 5' primer and a J-beta primer mix were used. In TCRdb, the 5' RACE reads were re-called with MiXCR into one record per CDR3 protein. Here the sample spans over 950,000 distinct CDR3 sequences, more than 30% being singletons. Sequencing used blood. The receptor was isolated from a man between 18 and 35 years old in good health. V gene TRBV12-3 or TRBV12-4 combines with J gene TRBJ1-4, with D possibly TRBD1 on 6 matching bases. The CDR3 loop reads CASSLQGSREKLFF. The CDR3 DNA sequence: TGTGCCAGCAGTTTACAGGGGAGTAGAGAAAAACTGTTTTTT.